What follows are 14 T cell receptor beta chains derived from one specimen sequenced in a study of T-cell memory formation after mild COVID-19. One entry per CDR3 protein results from TCRdb running MiXCR on the 5' RACE reads. The data hold fewer than 50,000 distinct CDR3 sequences, with 6% to 8.5% observed a single time. Sequencing was performed on PBMCs or a T cell subset sorted from them (not recorded which). Receptor source: an adult who had mild COVID-19 (a few samples of this study predate the infection). Cell type and time point are not known.

The chain recombines TRBV6-2 or TRBV6-3 with TRBJ2-7; TRBD1 aligns across 10 bases. The germline CDR1 and CDR2 sequences are MNHEY and SVGEGT. The ends lost 2 bases at V and 3 bases at J; junction bases unmatched: 7. The CDR3 covers 16 residues. In DNA, the CDR3 is TGTGCCAGCAGTTACGACGGGACAGGGGATTACTACGAGCAGTACTTC. This translates into CASSYDGTGDYYEQYF.

This clonotype was detected many times. The chain combines TRBV7-2 with TRBJ2-1, with D perhaps TRBD2 (7 bases). Germline lookup yields CDR1 SGHTA and CDR2 FQGNSA. This CDR3 is built from 15 residues. V lost 0 bases, J lost 6 bases, and 12 bases lay in between. The CDR3 region is CASSLAGGGLNEQFF. As DNA, the CDR3 is TGTGCCAGCAGCTTAGCGGGAGGGGGGCTCAATGAGCAGTTCTTC.

Only a few counts were recorded for this clonotype. The chain is built from TRBV15 and TRBJ1-1; D gene ambiguous. Germline V CDR1 and CDR2: LNHNV, YYDKDF (reference sequence). CDR3 length: 13 amino acids. V was pared by 3 bases and J by 3 bases, with 8 bases between. The DNA of the CDR3 is TGTGCCACCAGCAGGCGTGGGGACACTGAAGCTTTCTTT. This translates into CATSRRGDTEAFF. The full variable domain, completed using reference TRBV15 and TRBJ1-1, is DAMVIQNPRYQVTQFGKPVTLSCSQTLNHNVMYWYQQKSSQAPKLLFHYYDKDFNNEADTPDNFQSRRPNTSFCFLDIRSPGLGDTAMYLCATSRRGDTEAFFGQGTRLTVV.

This clonotype was observed a few times. The V gene is TRBV12-3 or TRBV12-4, the J gene TRBJ2-2; no clear D gene. The CDR3 extends over 15 amino acids. V was clipped by 1 base and J by 3 bases, with 9 bases between them. This chain's CDR3 is CASSLVRTYTGELFF. The CDR3 DNA reads as TGTGCCAGCAGTTTAGTGCGGACGTACACCGGGGAGCTGTTTTTT.

This clonotype showed up many times. The V call is TRBV10-3, the J call TRBJ2-6; no definite D call. In germline, CDR1 is ENHRY, CDR2 SYGVKD. This CDR3 has 17 residues. Trimming pared 0 bases from V and 11 bases from J, leaving 20 bases between. CDR3 region: CAISESKSPGPSDVLTF. The CDR3 DNA follows: TGTGCCATCAGTGAGTCGAAGTCGCCAGGCCCCTCGGACGTCCTGACTTTC.

This clonotype was counted only a few times. The gene calls are TRBV10-3 and TRBJ2-2; either TRBD1 or TRBD2 may supply D (5 bases each). The CDR3 runs to 15 residues. The germline V and J ends were trimmed by 4 bases and 3 bases, with 12 bases remaining between them. The germline V gene encodes CDR1 ENHRY and CDR2 SYGVKD. The CDR3 sequence is CAISAPGTYTGELFF. The DNA for the CDR3 is TGTGCCATCAGTGCCCCCGGGACGTACACCGGGGAGCTGTTTTTT.

This clonotype was seen ten or more times. The chain couples TRBV7-9 to TRBJ2-3, with no clear D. Trimming took 1 base from V and 5 from J, leaving 10 bases between them. The CDR3 runs 14 residues. Per germline, CDR1 SEHNR and CDR2 FQNEAQ (reference sequence). Here the CDR3 reads CASSLEGLRDTQYF. The DNA for the CDR3 is TGTGCCAGCAGCTTAGAAGGTTTGAGAGATACGCAGTATTTT.

This clonotype was counted a few times. The V gene is TRBV4-1, the J gene TRBJ1-5; TRBD1 aligns across 9 bases. The V gene end was trimmed by 1 base and the J gene end by 6 bases; junction bases not matched to a gene: 7. The CDR3 sequence is 16 residues long. Germline values: CDR1 MGHRA, CDR2 YSYEKL. The CDR3 sequence: CASSQGTGAGTQPQHF. The CDR3 coding sequence is TGCGCCAGCAGCCAAGGGACAGGGGCGGGTACTCAGCCCCAGCATTTT.

There are a few counts of this clonotype. The J gene is TRBJ2-1, the V gene TRBV12-3 or TRBV12-4; 10 positions match TRBD2. This CDR3 spans 19 amino acids. The J segment lost 0 bases and the V segment lost 4 bases, leaving 12 bases of the junction unmatched. The CDR3 reads CASSSQSGGARGSYNEQFF. The CDR3 nucleotides are TGTGCCAGCAGTTCGCAAAGCGGGGGGGCGAGGGGCTCCTACAATGAGCAGTTCTTC.

DNA for the CDR3: TGTGCCAGCAGCCTAGGGGCCCGGGGGAGAGGGTCCTACGAGCAGTACTTC. It specifies CASSLGARGRGSYEQYF. J is TRBJ2-7 and V is TRBV7-6; TRBD2 might be the D (6 bases). CDR1 SGHVS and CDR2 FNYEAQ come from the germline V gene. V lost 5 bases and J lost 1, with 21 bases in between. The CDR3 consists of 17 residues.

This clonotype was found a few times. The chain carries TRBV12-3 or TRBV12-4 and TRBJ2-3; D perhaps matches TRBD2 (5 bases). CDR3 size: 15 residues. V was shortened by 2 bases and J by 3 bases, with 12 bases between the two germline ends. The CDR3 sequence is CASSLTRTSTDTQYF. The CDR3 DNA is TGTGCCAGCAGTTTAACTAGGACCTCAACAGATACGCAGTATTTT.

This clonotype was seen at least ten times. The CDR3 sequence: CASSPLVPATLYEQYF. Here the CDR3 DNA reads TGTGCCAGCAGCCCCCTTGTCCCCGCCACCCTCTACGAGCAGTACTTC. The V and J genes are TRBV9 and TRBJ2-7; D unclear. The germline V gene encodes CDR1 SGDLS and CDR2 YYNGEE. The CDR3 totals 16 residues. The ends were cut back, 4 bases at V and 3 bases at J, with 20 bases in the middle.

This clonotype was found a few times. The chain is built from TRBV6-5 and TRBJ1-5; a weak D match, TRBD1 (5 bases). Trimming shortened V by 2 bases and J by 2 bases, and 7 bases separated the two germline ends. Germline CDR1 reads MNHEY; CDR2 reads SVGAGI. This CDR3 spans 14 amino acids. Here the CDR3 DNA reads TGTGCCAGCAGTTACAGGGGTGGCAATCAGCCCCAGCATTTT. Translation gives CASSYRGGNQPQHF.

This clonotype occurred a few times. The rearrangement joins TRBV19 to TRBJ1-1, with D unresolved. The CDR3 covers 12 residues. Germline V CDR1 and CDR2: LNHDA, SQIVND (reference sequence). V dropped 3 bases and J dropped 11 bases, with 13 bases sitting between them. The CDR3 here is CASSMGGSMAFF. CDR3 in DNA: TGTGCCAGTAGTATGGGCGGTTCAATGGCTTTCTTT. Variable domain in full (rest from reference TRBV19 and TRBJ1-1): DGGITQSPKYLFRKEGQNVTLSCEQNLNHDAMYWYRQDPGQGLRLIYYSQIVNDFQKGDIAEGYSVSREKKESFPLTVTSAQKNPTAFYLCASSMGGSMAFFGQGTRLTVV.